This T cell receptor beta chain was obtained from a study of identical twins. Study results and limitations: Invariant cells of the MAIT and iNKT types might have partly distorted the zero-insertion analyses. The study found that models underestimated out-of-frame TCR alpha sharing in monozygotic twins. Beta out-of-frame sequences displayed a weaker excess of sharing between twins.

There were only healthy Caucasians among the donors. V was clipped by 0 bases and J by 2 bases, with 11 bases between them. CDR1 is ENHRY and CDR2 is SYGVKD in the germline V gene. The CDR3 loop spans 16 amino acids. TCRdb re-analysed the 5' RACE reads in MiXCR, keeping a single row per CDR3 protein. Among 500,000 to 700,000 distinct CDR3 sequences, roughly 7.1% were seen once, and the ten largest hold roughly 1.5%. In the case of this clonotype: Its target is not known.

These data were also reused for a study on yellow fever vaccine responses in identical twins.

The sample consisted of PBMCs. This receptor was identified in a woman aged 18-29 years in good health. V usage is TRBV10-3 and J usage is TRBJ1-5; D is uncertain. The CDR3 DNA is TGTGCCATCAGTGAGTCGATATCTGGGGGCAATCAGCCCCAGCATTTT. Its protein is CAISESISGGNQPQHF.